What follows describes a single T cell receptor (beta chain). The target antigen is unknown. In TCRdb, the RACE reads were re-called with MiXCR into one record per CDR3 protein. The sample has about 71,000 distinct CDR3 sequences; about 9.1% are singletons. This sample stems from a study of human T cells and chemical hapten exposure. Study information: Read at 6 days, the patch tests placed 0.01% DPC on the upper back. Study findings and constraints: Relative to control repertoires, expanded TCRs gave rise to significantly more large CDR3 similarity clusters.

The CDR3 is 15 amino acids. Germline CDR1 SGHAT, CDR2 FQNNGV. Trimming stripped 3 bases from V and 2 bases from J, with 13 bases between. Time point meaning: patch test 1, 2 weeks after DPC sensitization. The treatment is: therapeutic diphenylcyclopropenone sensitization with weekly scalp DPC. Investigators collected blood before applying each patch test. Whole blood that had not been fractionated was the source of extracted total RNA. Sequencing used whole blood, obtained in connection with sensitization to the hapten diphenylcyclopropenone (DPC). The chain links TRBV11-2 to TRBJ2-5; tentatively, D is TRBD2 (6 bases). The origin of this receptor is a middle-aged woman with alopecia areata. Some clones in this sample may be carry-over from other donors' samples. CDR3 sequence: CASSFGGVPQETQYF. As DNA, the CDR3 is TGTGCCAGCAGCTTCGGCGGGGTCCCACAAGAGACCCAGTACTTC.